The 16 T cell receptor beta chains listed next were all sequenced from one sample in a study of human T cells and chemical hapten exposure. Time point defined: patch test 3, about 24 weeks after DPC sensitization. As for treatment: therapeutic diphenylcyclopropenone sensitization with weekly scalp DPC. One entry per CDR3 protein, called by TCRdb with MiXCR from the RACE reads. The sample gives 180,000 or so distinct CDR3 sequences, more than 20% of which show up once; about 2.3% is in the top ten. This specimen consisted of whole blood, obtained in connection with sensitization to the hapten diphenylcyclopropenone (DPC). All receptors come from a woman in her thirties or forties with alopecia areata. Some clones in this sample may be carry-over from other donors' samples.

This clonotype was seen a handful of times. V and J are TRBV5-6 and TRBJ2-3, with a possible D match to TRBD1 (5 bases). Germline CDR1 and CDR2: SGHDT and YYEEEE. The CDR3 runs to 14 residues. Trimming shortened V by 2 bases and J by 4 bases, and 11 bases separated the two germline ends. CDR3 loop: CASSFGRVADTQYF. DNA for the CDR3: TGTGCCAGCAGCTTCGGCAGGGTGGCAGATACGCAGTATTTT. The full variable domain, rest sourced from reference TRBV5-6 and TRBJ2-3, is DAGVTQSPTHLIKTRGQQVTLRCSPKSGHDTVSWYQQALGQGPQFIFQYYEEEERQRGNFPDRFSGHQFPNYSSELNVNALLLGDSALYLCASSFGRVADTQYFGPGTRLTVL.

This chain links TRBV4-2 with TRBJ1-1; D ambiguous. The CDR3 totals 13 residues. V lost 1 base and J 6 bases, leaving 9 bases between the germline ends. The V gene's germline CDR1 is LGHNA and CDR2 YNFKEQ. The CDR3 protein is CASSQVIEPEAFF. As DNA, the CDR3 is TGTGCCAGCAGCCAAGTAATCGAACCTGAAGCTTTCTTT.

This clonotype has a handful of counts. This rearrangement joins TRBV7-2 to TRBJ1-4; 7 bases are shared with TRBD1. There are 14 residues in the CDR3. V was pared by 4 bases and J by 3 bases, with 2 bases of the junction left unmatched. Germline V gene data show CDR1 as SGHTA and CDR2 as FQGNSA. Written as DNA, the CDR3 is TGTGCCAGCAGCTCACAGGGGCCTAATGAAAAACTGTTTTTT. Encoded protein: CASSSQGPNEKLFF.

The chain combines TRBV6-2 or TRBV6-3 with TRBJ2-1, with 9 bases fitting TRBD2. V shed 2 bases and J 3 bases; nucleotides not matched to a gene: 8. Germline loops: CDR1 MNHEY, CDR2 SVGEGT. CDR3 length equals 17 residues. The CDR3 sequence: CASSYTRREGRYNEQFF. CDR3 nucleotides: TGTGCCAGCAGTTACACTCGGCGGGAGGGCCGCTACAATGAGCAGTTCTTC.

Comments on this clonotype: A much larger clonotype is one base distant, so this may be a read error. The chain carries TRBV20-1 and TRBJ1-1; D unclear. Germline assignment: CDR1 DFQATT and CDR2 SNEGSKA (reference sequence). V dropped 3 bases and J dropped 3 bases, with 11 bases sitting between them. The CDR3 consists of 13 residues. The CDR3 sequence: CSASRQLDTEAFF. In nucleotides, the CDR3 is TGCAGTGCTAGTAGGCAGCTGGACACTGAAGCTTTCTTT.

This rearrangement joins TRBV29-1 to TRBJ1-5, with a weak D call TRBD1 (6 bases). Germline V CDR1 and CDR2: SQVTM, ANQGSEA. The CDR3 is 13 residues long. Trimming pared 4 bases from V and 4 bases from J, leaving 11 bases between. The CDR3 DNA is TGCAGCGTTGGCCAGGGGACAAATCAGCCCCAGCATTTT. It yields the protein CSVGQGTNQPQHF. The full variable domain, its missing parts supplied by reference TRBV29-1 and TRBJ1-5, is SAVISQKPSRDICQRGTSLTIQCQVDSQVTMMFWYRQQPGQSLTLIATANQGSEATYESGFVIDKFPISRPNLTFSTLTVSNMSPEDSSIYLCSVGQGTNQPQHFGDGTRLSIL.

V and J are TRBV29-1 and TRBJ1-4, with D possibly being TRBD1 (5 bases). V lost 2 bases and J lost 3, with 7 bases in between. CDR3 size: 13 residues. In germline, CDR1 is SQVTM, CDR2 ANQGSEA. DNA for the CDR3: TGCAGCGTTGAAACGGGGCCTAATGAAAAACTGTTTTTT. Its protein product is CSVETGPNEKLFF.

J is TRBJ2-2 and V is TRBV29-1; D ambiguous. Germline loops: CDR1 SQVTM, CDR2 ANQGSEA. Trimming shortened V by 8 bases and J by 1 base, and 8 bases separated the two germline ends. CDR3 length equals 12 residues. This chain's CDR3 is CSISVNTGELFF. CDR3 nucleotides: TGCAGCATTTCGGTGAACACCGGGGAGCTGTTTTTT.

The rearrangement uses TRBV20-1 and TRBJ2-3; 13 nucleotides match TRBD2. The germline gives CDR1 DFQATT, CDR2 SNEGSKA (reference sequence). The CDR3 sequence is 15 residues long. Unmatched junction bases numbered 5, after V lost 4 bases and J lost 4 bases. CDR3 protein: CSAIRTSGSSDTQYF. CDR3 in DNA: TGCAGTGCTATTCGGACTAGCGGGAGTTCAGATACGCAGTATTTT.

The chain is built from TRBV24-1 and TRBJ2-1, with unresolved D. CDR3 length: 12 residues. The V end was cut by 9 bases, the J end by 7 bases, with 12 bases between. Germline lookup yields CDR1 KGHDR and CDR2 SFDVKD. The CDR3 coding sequence is TGTGCCACCCATTCGAATGAGAATGAGCAGTTCTTC. Translating gives CATHSNENEQFF.

The rearrangement joins TRBV20-1 to TRBJ2-1; TRBD2 matches 10 bases. Looked up from germline, CDR1 is DFQATT and CDR2 is SNEGSKA (reference sequence). The CDR3 loop spans 14 amino acids. This chain's CDR3 is CGPSGRAGRNEQFF. The CDR3 DNA follows: TGCGGACCAAGCGGGAGGGCCGGGCGAAATGAGCAGTTCTTC.

J is TRBJ1-1 and V is TRBV29-1; D call uncertain. The CDR3 is 13 amino acids. Germline lookup yields CDR1 SQVTM and CDR2 ANQGSEA. V lost 4 bases and J lost 0, with 9 bases in between. CDR3 residues: CSVGQSMNTEAFF. CDR3 DNA: TGCAGCGTTGGGCAGTCTATGAACACTGAAGCTTTCTTT.

This chain joins TRBV5-5 and TRBJ1-4; TRBD1 is a possible D gene (5 bases). Trimming left V 3 bases short and J 7 bases short, with 13 bases between. CDR3 size: 14 residues. Per the germline V gene, CDR1 is SGHKS and CDR2 is YYEKEE (reference sequence). The CDR3 bases are TGTGCCAGCAGCTCCCGAGTCCAGGGTGAAAAACTGTTTTTT. Its protein product is CASSSRVQGEKLFF.

The chain couples TRBV5-6 to TRBJ1-2; TRBD1 is a possible D gene (5 bases). The germline V gene encodes CDR1 SGHDT and CDR2 YYEEEE. With 0 bases removed from V and 4 bases from J, the gap between germline ends came to 13 bases. The CDR3 is 15 residues long. CDR3 nucleotide sequence: TGTGCCAGCAGCTTGGAGATGGGGCGCGTCTATGGCTACACCTTC. This encodes CASSLEMGRVYGYTF.

This clonotype was seen more than once but under ten times. The chain links TRBV7-2 to TRBJ2-7; TRBD2 might be the D (5 bases). This CDR3 contains 12 residues. The germline gives CDR1 SGHTA, CDR2 FQGNSA. V was cut by 5 bases and J by 7 bases, with 12 bases left in between. Written as DNA, the CDR3 is TGTGCCAGCAGCCGAGAGGGATCGGAGCAGTACTTC. Protein product: CASSREGSEQYF.

V and J are TRBV9 and TRBJ1-1; the D is unclear. The CDR3 is 14 amino acids. Germline V lookup: CDR1 SGDLS, CDR2 YYNGEE. V lost 0 bases to trimming and J lost 5 bases, with 11 bases between them. In nucleotides, the CDR3 is TGTGCCAGCAGCGTAGGGCCCGAGGGAACTGAAGCTTTCTTT. This translates into CASSVGPEGTEAFF. The variable domain in full, completed from reference TRBV9 and TRBJ1-1, reads DSGVTQTPKHLITATGQRVTLRCSPRSGDLSVYWYQQSLDQGLQFLIQYYNGEERAKGNILERFSAQQFPDLHSELNLSSLELGDSALYFCASSVGPEGTEAFFGQGTRLTVV.